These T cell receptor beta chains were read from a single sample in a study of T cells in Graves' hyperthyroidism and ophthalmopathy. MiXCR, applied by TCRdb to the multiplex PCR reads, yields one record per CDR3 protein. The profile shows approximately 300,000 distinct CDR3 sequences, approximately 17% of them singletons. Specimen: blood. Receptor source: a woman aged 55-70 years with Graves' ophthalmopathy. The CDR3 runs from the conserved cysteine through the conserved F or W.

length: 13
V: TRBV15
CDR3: CATSRWAGDEAFF

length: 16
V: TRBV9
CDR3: CASSVPGNRASETQYF

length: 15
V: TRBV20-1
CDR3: CSATDRGGGNQPQHF

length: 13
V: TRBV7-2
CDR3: CASSLGRQNIQYF

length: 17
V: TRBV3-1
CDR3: CASSRSGMTGMNTEAFF

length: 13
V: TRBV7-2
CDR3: CASSLSISTEAFF

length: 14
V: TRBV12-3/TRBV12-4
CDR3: CAVGTRGAGETQYF

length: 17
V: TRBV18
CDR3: CASSPQELTGSSVKQYF

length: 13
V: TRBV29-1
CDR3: CSVKTGAGEKLFF

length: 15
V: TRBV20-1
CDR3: CSARPADRVGYGYTF

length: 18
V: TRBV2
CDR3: CASTGTSGRAGNTGELFF

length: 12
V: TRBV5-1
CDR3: CASRQVGDGYTF

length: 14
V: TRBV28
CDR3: CASSSKTGHYEQYF

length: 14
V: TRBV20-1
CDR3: CSASRGAFRETQYF

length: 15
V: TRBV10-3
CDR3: CAISEGTDSTYEQYF

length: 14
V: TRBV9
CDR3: CASRVRTEQETQYF

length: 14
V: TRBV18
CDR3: CASSPQGQWEEAFF

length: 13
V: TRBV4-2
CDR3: CASSQDLHQPQHF

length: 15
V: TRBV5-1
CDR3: CASRTNRGEHNEAFF

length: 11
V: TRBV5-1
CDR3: CASSLYEEQYF

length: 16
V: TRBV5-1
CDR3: CASSLNSGTGTDTQYF

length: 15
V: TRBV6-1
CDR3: CASSEAMAEIYGYTF

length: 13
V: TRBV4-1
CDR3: CASSQAGHYEQYF

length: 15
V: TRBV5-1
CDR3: CASKNLQGTDNEQFF

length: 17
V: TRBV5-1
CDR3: CASSHGLAGTATYEQYF

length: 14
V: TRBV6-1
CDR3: CASSDGGGSYEQYF

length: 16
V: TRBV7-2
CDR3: CASSFSGGTPYNEQFF

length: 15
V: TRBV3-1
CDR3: CASRQRDRDNSPLHF

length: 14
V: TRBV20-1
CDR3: CSARRGPQAHEQYF

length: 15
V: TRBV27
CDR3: CASSDLAGASYEQYF

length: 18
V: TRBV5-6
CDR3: CASSLVRPRQGKSYEQYF

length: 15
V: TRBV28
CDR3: CASSLLAGGGYEQYF